The next 18 T cell receptor beta chains were all read from a single sample in a study of shared clonotypes between healthy human individuals. The data were produced by immunoSEQ multiplex PCR, yet TCRdb's version contains in-frame clones alone and is incomplete. Among about 380,000 clones listed, 90% to 98% were seen once. Sequences were obtained from memory CD8+ T cells sorted from blood. The subset here: CD45RO+ cells pooled with CCR7-negative TemRA cells. The origin of the receptors is a man between 25 and 39 years old in good health.

The chain joins TRBV7-9 to TRBJ2-1, with 10 bases matching TRBD2. This CDR3 spans 18 amino acids. V was clipped by 2 bases and J by 0 bases; unmatched bases: 7. CDR1 is SEHNR, CDR2 FQNEAQ, per germline (reference sequence). Written as DNA, the CDR3 is TGTGCCAGCAGCTTAACTACAGCGGGAGGGCCCTCCTACAATGAGCAGTTCTTC. Translation: CASSLTTAGGPSYNEQFF.

This chain links TRBV5-1 with TRBJ2-7; 12 bases line up with TRBD2. CDR3 size: 17 residues. V was pared by 4 bases and J by 2 bases, with 10 bases of the junction left unmatched. CDR1 SGHRS and CDR2 YFSETQ come from the germline V gene. The DNA of the CDR3 is TGCGCCAGCAGCGTTGGGGGCTCTAGCGGGAGGGCCTACGAGCAGTACTTC. Amino acid sequence: CASSVGGSSGRAYEQYF. The complete variable domain, with remaining parts taken from reference TRBV5-1 and TRBJ2-7, reads KAGVTQTPRYLIKTRGQQVTLSCSPISGHRSVSWYQQTPGQGLQFLFEYFSETQRNKGNFPGRFSGRQFSNSRSEMNVSTLELGDSALYLCASSVGGSSGRAYEQYFGPGTRLTVT.

The rearrangement joins TRBV4-1 to TRBJ2-5; possibly TRBD2 for D (5 bases). The ends were cut back, 1 base at V and 6 bases at J, with 9 bases in the middle. The CDR3 extends over 13 amino acids. Germline V CDR1 and CDR2: MGHRA, YSYEKL. Here the CDR3 reads CASSQVGGQTQYF. The CDR3 nucleotides are TGCGCCAGCAGCCAAGTTGGCGGGCAGACCCAGTACTTC.

J is TRBJ2-1 and V is TRBV14; D might be TRBD2 (5 bases). V shed 6 bases and J shed 2 bases, with 14 bases lying between them. This CDR3 comprises 15 residues. CDR1 is SGHDN and CDR2 is FVKESK in the germline V gene. CDR3 protein: CASRKAGNPYNEQFF. Written as DNA, the CDR3 is TGTGCCAGCAGGAAAGCCGGGAACCCCTACAATGAGCAGTTCTTC.

The chain joins TRBV6-4 to TRBJ1-2, with D possibly TRBD1 on 5 matching bases. Trimming took off 7 bases at V and 4 bases at J, with 22 bases between the two ends. The CDR3 runs 16 residues. Germline CDR1 is MRHNA and CDR2 is SNTAGT. Written as DNA, the CDR3 is TGTGCCAGCAATTCACCCCCGGGACGGCCTACCTATGGCTACACCTTC. Translation gives CASNSPPGRPTYGYTF.

The chain joins TRBV9 to TRBJ2-7; D is unclear. V was pared by 0 bases and J by 0 bases, with 7 bases between. The CDR3 runs 14 residues. Germline V gene lookup returns CDR1 SGDLS and CDR2 YYNGEE. CDR3 bases: TGTGCCAGCAGCGTAGATGGTCACTCCTACGAGCAGTACTTC. Translation: CASSVDGHSYEQYF.

The chain links TRBV4-2 to TRBJ2-3; possibly TRBD2 for D (6 bases). V lost 1 base and J 1 base, leaving 6 bases between the germline ends. This CDR3 is 14 amino acids long. Germline V gene lookup returns CDR1 LGHNA and CDR2 YNFKEQ. CDR3 sequence (DNA): TGTGCCAGCAGCCAAGCGGGAGGCACAGATACGCAGTATTTT. Translation: CASSQAGGTDTQYF.

This clone was counted once. The gene calls are TRBV7-9 and TRBJ2-3; 9 positions match TRBD2. The V and J ends lost 7 bases and 4 bases, in that order; junction bases with no gene match: 6. Germline V CDR1 and CDR2: SEHNR, FQNEAQ (reference sequence). The CDR3 has 14 amino acids. CDR3 nucleotide sequence: TGTGCCAGCACCCCAGCGGGAGGTTCAGATACGCAGTATTTT. Translating gives CASTPAGGSDTQYF.

The chain combines TRBV5-1 with TRBJ1-1, with 8 bases identical to TRBD1. This CDR3 region has 15 residues. With V trimmed by 5 bases and J by 2 bases, 8 bases remained unmatched. Germline CDR1 is SGHRS and CDR2 is YFSETQ. This chain's CDR3 is CASSLLQGANTEAFF. In nucleotides, the CDR3 is TGCGCCAGCAGTCTTCTGCAGGGGGCCAACACTGAAGCTTTCTTT. Filled out from reference TRBV5-1 and TRBJ1-1, the complete variable domain reads KAGVTQTPRYLIKTRGQQVTLSCSPISGHRSVSWYQQTPGQGLQFLFEYFSETQRNKGNFPGRFSGRQFSNSRSEMNVSTLELGDSALYLCASSLLQGANTEAFFGQGTRLTVV.

The chain links TRBV20-1 to TRBJ1-1; D uncertain. There are 11 residues in the CDR3. From germline, CDR1 is DFQATT and CDR2 SNEGSKA (reference sequence). This CDR3 is CSPRGNTEAFF. In nucleotides, the CDR3 is TGCAGCCCCCGCGGGAACACTGAAGCTTTCTTT.

As to this clone: Other DNA sequences from this sample encode an identical CDR3 as well. V gene TRBV20-1 combines with J gene TRBJ2-1; D not certain. Looked up from germline, CDR1 is DFQATT and CDR2 is SNEGSKA (reference sequence). V lost 4 bases to trimming and J lost 2 bases, with 0 bases between them. The CDR3 covers 10 residues. CDR3 protein: CSATYNEQFF. For the CDR3, the DNA is TGCAGTGCTACCTACAATGAGCAGTTCTTC.

The V gene is TRBV5-1, the J gene TRBJ2-5; perhaps D is TRBD1 or TRBD2 (6 bases each). Between the trimmed V and J ends, which lost 2 bases and 5 bases, there was a span of 19 bases. The germline CDR1 and CDR2 sequences are SGHRS and YFSETQ. This CDR3 has 16 residues. The CDR3 sequence is CASSFGGTTMGETQYF. The CDR3 nucleotides read TGCGCCAGCAGCTTCGGCGGGACAACAATGGGGGAGACCCAGTACTTC.

This clone was detected once. The V gene is TRBV10-1, the J gene TRBJ1-5, with D perhaps TRBD1 (6 bases). Trimming shortened V by 0 bases and J by 6 bases, and 6 bases separated the two germline ends. CDR3 length equals 13 residues. Germline CDR1 is WNHNN and CDR2 is SYGVQD (reference sequence). CDR3 amino acids: CASSESTGQPQHF. The CDR3 DNA sequence: TGCGCCAGCAGTGAGTCGACAGGTCAGCCCCAGCATTTT.

This chain connects TRBV6-5 to TRBJ2-7; D might be TRBD2 (7 bases). This CDR3 spans 13 amino acids. The germline CDR1 and CDR2 sequences are MNHEY and SVGAGI. V was trimmed by 6 bases and J by 3 bases, leaving 12 bases between them. The CDR3 coding sequence is TGTGCCAGCAGATGGGGGGGGCACTACGAGCAGTACTTC. It encodes CASRWGGHYEQYF.

The genes are TRBV5-1 and TRBJ1-5; 9 bases map to TRBD1. V shed 0 bases and J 6 bases; nucleotides not matched to a gene: 1. The CDR3 is 14 amino acids. Germline CDR1 is SGHRS and CDR2 is YFSETQ. CDR3 DNA: TGCGCCAGCAGCTTGGAGACAGGGGGTCAGCCCCAGCATTTT. Amino acid sequence: CASSLETGGQPQHF.

The J gene is TRBJ2-1, the V gene TRBV5-1; 8 positions agree with TRBD2. Germline CDR1 and CDR2: SGHRS and YFSETQ. With V trimmed by 0 bases and J by 2 bases, 4 bases remained unmatched. CDR3 length equals 16 residues. CDR3 DNA sequence: TGCGCCAGCAGCTTGGACGGCGGGAGGACCTACAATGAGCAGTTCTTC. Its translation: CASSLDGGRTYNEQFF.

The chain uses TRBV29-1 and TRBJ2-1, with 8 bases matching TRBD2. The V gene's germline CDR1 is SQVTM and CDR2 ANQGSEA. J lost 0 bases, V lost 6 bases, and 4 bases had no gene match. The length of the CDR3 is 14 residues. The CDR3 DNA sequence: TGCAGCGTCCCCGGGAGGGCCTCCTACAATGAGCAGTTCTTC. Translation: CSVPGRASYNEQFF.

The rearrangement joins TRBV7-8 to TRBJ2-2, with D perhaps matching TRBD2 (5 bases). CDR1 and CDR2 from the germline V gene are SGHVS and FQNEAQ. The CDR3 runs 15 residues. The V and J ends lost 2 bases and 5 bases respectively, with 12 bases between them. CDR3 loop: CASSLWTSLTGELFF. For the CDR3, the DNA is TGTGCCAGCAGCTTATGGACTTCACTTACCGGGGAGCTGTTTTTT.